The 28 T cell receptor beta chains reported below all come from one sample, sequenced in a study of identical twins. TCRdb passed the 5' RACE reads through MiXCR, listing each CDR3 protein once. The sample contains 690,000 or so distinct CDR3 sequences, 8.5% to 9% of which appear only once. Separately, the same data were catalogued under a study of yellow fever vaccine responses in identical twins.

Sequencing used PBMCs. The receptors come from a young woman in good health.

The rearrangement links TRBV27 to TRBJ2-1, with D unclear. CDR3 length: 13 amino acids. Trimming pared 5 bases from V and 6 bases from J, leaving 11 bases between. CDR1 and CDR2 from the germline V gene are MNHEY and SMNVEV (reference sequence). CDR3 residues: CASSPAAPNEQFF. CDR3 DNA: TGTGCCAGCAGTCCCGCCGCCCCCAATGAGCAGTTCTTC.

This clonotype was counted only a few times. This chain connects TRBV6-2 or TRBV6-3 to TRBJ2-5; possible D gene TRBD1, 5 bases. CDR3 length: 14 amino acids. V was clipped by 7 bases and J by 4 bases, with 16 bases between them. Germline V gene lookup returns CDR1 MNHEY and CDR2 SVGEGT. CDR3 sequence reads: CASTPDIPTETQYF. The CDR3 DNA sequence: TGTGCCAGCACCCCGGACATCCCCACAGAGACCCAGTACTTC.

The chain couples TRBV11-1 to TRBJ2-6; 9 bases are a match to TRBD1. Unmatched junction bases numbered 10, after V lost 5 bases and J lost 2 bases. This CDR3 spans 18 amino acids. Germline V lookup: CDR1 SGHAT, CDR2 FQDESV (reference sequence). This CDR3 reads CASSPPPGQGTGANVLTF. The CDR3 coding sequence is TGTGCCAGCAGCCCCCCTCCGGGACAGGGTACTGGGGCCAACGTCCTGACTTTC.

The sample holds many counts of this clonotype. The genes are TRBV14 and TRBJ1-6, with D hard to call. The V gene lost 1 base and the J gene lost 7 bases, with 11 bases spanning the gap. The CDR3 runs 15 residues. Looked up from germline, CDR1 is SGHDN and CDR2 is FVKESK. Here the CDR3 reads CASSQVTGANSPLHF. CDR3 nucleotide sequence: TGTGCCAGCAGCCAAGTGACGGGAGCGAATTCACCCCTCCACTTT.

V usage is TRBV6-2 or TRBV6-3 and J usage is TRBJ2-3; no reliable D call. In germline, CDR1 is MNHEY, CDR2 SVGEGT. The CDR3 sequence is 13 residues long. Deletions cut 6 bases from V and 0 bases from J, with 7 bases between. CDR3 DNA: TGTGCCAGCAGAATGGACAGCACAGATACGCAGTATTTT. This encodes CASRMDSTDTQYF.

A few counts support this clonotype. The chain is built from TRBV7-6 and TRBJ1-1; D is undetermined. In germline, CDR1 is SGHVS, CDR2 FNYEAQ. Trimming removed 5 bases at V and 8 bases at J, with 12 bases between. The CDR3 is made up of 12 amino acids. This CDR3 reads CASSPLNGEAFF. For the CDR3, the DNA is TGTGCCAGCAGCCCTTTGAACGGGGAAGCTTTCTTT.

The chain is built from TRBV9 and TRBJ2-7; 8 nucleotides agree with TRBD2. CDR1 and CDR2 (germline): SGDLS, YYNGEE. The CDR3 sequence is 16 residues long. The trim removed 3 bases at V and 0 bases at J, leaving 8 bases unmatched. This chain's CDR3 is CASSAPPGTSSYEQYF. The CDR3 DNA is TGTGCCAGCAGCGCCCCACCCGGGACTAGCTCCTACGAGCAGTACTTC.

This clonotype was detected only a few times. CDR3 sequence reads: CATSRRPGRRANEQFF. CDR3 DNA: TGTGCCACCAGCAGACGCCCAGGGAGGAGGGCCAATGAGCAGTTCTTC. This sequence joins TRBV15 and TRBJ2-1; TRBD2 is a possible D gene (6 bases). This CDR3 spans 16 amino acids. The V end was cut by 2 bases, the J end by 6 bases, with 17 bases between. Per germline, CDR1 LNHNV and CDR2 YYDKDF (reference sequence).

This clonotype has just a few counts. This rearrangement joins TRBV18 to TRBJ2-3; 13 positions agree with TRBD2. The CDR3 has 16 amino acids. With V trimmed by 2 bases and J by 5 bases, 4 bases remained unmatched. Per germline, CDR1 KGHSH and CDR2 LQKENI. In DNA form, the CDR3 reads TGTGCCAGCTCACCAAGACTAGCGGGAGGAATAGATACGCAGTATTTT. Protein: CASSPRLAGGIDTQYF.

This clonotype turned up a few times. The rearrangement links TRBV6-5 to TRBJ2-7; D remains ambiguous. Germline loops: CDR1 MNHEY, CDR2 SVGAGI. Trimming removed 6 bases at V and 7 bases at J, with 13 bases between. The CDR3 has 12 residues. Here the CDR3 reads CASRVRSGEQYF. The CDR3 coding sequence is TGTGCCAGCAGAGTTCGTTCGGGTGAGCAGTACTTC.

CDR3 DNA: TGTGCCAGCAGTACAATCCCGGGACTAGCTCAAGAGACCCAGTACTTC. This gives the protein CASSTIPGLAQETQYF. The V and J genes are TRBV5-5 and TRBJ2-5; 9 bases are shared with TRBD2. V was clipped by 5 bases and J by 2 bases; unmatched bases: 10. Germline V gene lookup returns CDR1 SGHKS and CDR2 YYEKEE (reference sequence). The CDR3 consists of 16 residues. Variable domain in full (rest from reference TRBV5-5 and TRBJ2-5): DAGVTQSPTHLIKTRGQQVTLRCSPISGHKSVSWYQQVLGQGPQFIFQYYEKEERGRGNFPDRFSARQFPNYSSELNVNALLLGDSALYLCASSTIPGLAQETQYFGPGTRLLVL.

This clonotype appeared many times. V and J are TRBV12-3 or TRBV12-4 and TRBJ2-4; 8 nucleotides line up with TRBD1. Unmatched junction bases numbered 6, after V lost 5 bases and J lost 0 bases. The CDR3 contains 16 residues. The CDR3 DNA reads as TGTGCCAGCAGTCAGACAGGGGACCTAGCCAAAAACATTCAGTACTTC. Amino acid sequence: CASSQTGDLAKNIQYF.

Many counts were recorded for this clonotype. This rearrangement joins TRBV5-1 to TRBJ2-5; D is unclear. This CDR3 is 14 amino acids long. Germline values: CDR1 SGHRS, CDR2 YFSETQ. The V end lost 0 bases, the J end lost 5 bases, and 11 bases lay between the germline ends. For the CDR3, the DNA is TGCGCCAGCAGCTTGGCCCTCGGAAGGGAGACCCAGTACTTC. Its protein is CASSLALGRETQYF.

The chain employs TRBV5-6 and TRBJ2-1; D is unclear. CDR1 is SGHDT and CDR2 is YYEEEE in the germline V gene. The V and J ends lost 2 bases and 3 bases respectively, with 12 bases between them. This CDR3 has 15 amino acids. In DNA form, the CDR3 reads TGTGCCAGCAGCTTAGCAGCTGGTAACTACAATGAGCAGTTCTTC. It codes for CASSLAAGNYNEQFF. Full variable domain (outside the CDR3, taken from reference TRBV5-6 and TRBJ2-1): DAGVTQSPTHLIKTRGQQVTLRCSPKSGHDTVSWYQQALGQGPQFIFQYYEEEERQRGNFPDRFSGHQFPNYSSELNVNALLLGDSALYLCASSLAAGNYNEQFFGPGTRLTVL.

This clonotype turned up a few times. The chain carries TRBV2 and TRBJ2-3, with D possibly being TRBD1 (5 bases). The V end lost 7 bases, the J end lost 0 bases, and 14 bases lay between the germline ends. The germline V gene has CDR1 SNHLY and CDR2 FYNNEI. The CDR3 runs 15 residues. CDR3 region: CASIYQGTSTDTQYF. CDR3 bases: TGTGCCAGCATTTATCAGGGAACTAGCACAGATACGCAGTATTTT.

The chain is built from TRBV29-1 and TRBJ2-4; a possible D gene is TRBD1 (5 bases). The length of the CDR3 is 13 residues. Germline CDR1 SQVTM, CDR2 ANQGSEA. With 7 bases removed from V and 7 bases from J, the gap between germline ends came to 17 bases. This CDR3 is CSAGQGLGNIQYF. CDR3 nucleotide sequence: TGCAGCGCCGGGCAGGGTCTGGGGAACATTCAGTACTTC.

The J gene is TRBJ2-1, the V gene TRBV28, with 12 bases matching TRBD1. CDR1 is MDHEN and CDR2 is SYDVKM in the germline V gene. The CDR3 runs to 15 residues. V lost 8 bases, J lost 7 bases, and 9 bases stayed unmatched. CDR3 region: CASGLGTGGRNEQFF. The CDR3 DNA follows: TGTGCCAGCGGGCTTGGGACAGGGGGCCGGAATGAGCAGTTCTTC.

CDR3 in DNA: TGTGCCAGCAGTTACCTCCCCTACGAGCAGTACTTC. Residues: CASSYLPYEQYF. This chain links TRBV14 with TRBJ2-7; D is unresolved. The CDR3 totals 12 residues. The V and J ends lost 6 bases and 2 bases respectively, with 8 bases between them. CDR1 and CDR2 (germline): SGHDN, FVKESK.

A few counts support this clonotype. The chain carries TRBV6-5 and TRBJ2-6; D is undetermined. The CDR3 has 16 amino acids. V lost 4 bases and J lost 1, with 11 bases in between. From germline, CDR1 is MNHEY and CDR2 SVGAGI. The CDR3 sequence: CASSLAKSSGANVLTF. The CDR3 nucleotides read TGTGCCAGCAGTTTGGCAAAGTCTTCTGGGGCCAACGTCCTGACTTTC.

This clonotype was observed a few times. The chain joins TRBV3-1 to TRBJ2-2; weak D call: TRBD2 (6 bases). This CDR3 has 14 residues. Germline CDR1 reads LGHDT; CDR2 reads YNNKEL (reference sequence). The V end was cut by 1 base, the J end by 5 bases, with 8 bases between. The CDR3 nucleotides read TGTGCCAGCAGCCAAGCGGGGGTAACCGGGGAGCTGTTTTTT. It yields the protein CASSQAGVTGELFF. Together with reference TRBV3-1 and TRBJ2-2, the CDR3 gives the full variable domain: DTAVSQTPKYLVTQMGNDKSIKCEQNLGHDTMYWYKQDSKKFLKIMFSYNNKELIINETVPNRFSPKSPDKAHLNLHINSLELGDSAVYFCASSQAGVTGELFFGEGSRLTVL.

This clonotype has a handful of counts. One junction end does not reproduce the germline sequence, and a read error may be involved. The genes are TRBV20-1 and TRBJ1-5, with D possibly being TRBD1 (5 bases). Germline V CDR1 and CDR2: DFQATT, SNEGSKA (reference sequence). CDR3 length: 13 amino acids. The CDR3 is CSTSFREDQPQHF. The CDR3 bases are TGCAGTACTAGCTTCAGGGAGGATCAGCCCCAGCATTTT.

The V gene is TRBV24-1, the J gene TRBJ2-7; D gene ambiguous. Germline V lookup: CDR1 KGHDR, CDR2 SFDVKD. The CDR3 is 9 amino acids. Between the trimmed V and J ends, which lost 12 bases and 3 bases, there was a span of 5 bases. The CDR3: CAPDYEQYF. The CDR3 bases are TGTGCCCCCGACTACGAGCAGTACTTC.

At least ten counts were recorded for this clonotype. The V and J genes are TRBV7-2 and TRBJ1-1; D gene unclear. Germline loops: CDR1 SGHTA, CDR2 FQGNSA. The CDR3 has 13 amino acids. V lost 5 bases to trimming and J lost 1 base, with 8 bases between them. CDR3 in amino acids: CASSTTGNTEAFF. The CDR3 DNA sequence: TGTGCCAGCAGCACGACTGGGAACACTGAAGCTTTCTTT.

The chain uses TRBV7-9 and TRBJ2-5; D is possibly TRBD1 (6 bases). Germline loops: CDR1 SEHNR, CDR2 FQNEAQ (reference sequence). CDR3 length: 17 amino acids. V was clipped by 0 bases and J by 5 bases, with 19 bases between them. The CDR3 here is CASSLAVPGHGGETQYF. CDR3 coding DNA: TGTGCCAGCAGCTTAGCGGTCCCGGGACATGGTGGGGAGACCCAGTACTTC.

CDR3 sequence reads: CASTTRSYEQYF. The CDR3 DNA is TGTGCCAGCACAACACGGTCCTACGAGCAGTACTTC. The chain is built from TRBV6-2 or TRBV6-3 and TRBJ2-7, with D uncertain. Germline V CDR1 and CDR2: MNHEY, SVGEGT. The V end lost 7 bases, the J end lost 1 base, and 8 bases lay between the germline ends. The CDR3 loop spans 12 amino acids.

The chain employs TRBV20-1 and TRBJ2-7; D unresolved. The CDR3 is 8 amino acids. V was shortened by 5 bases and J by 9 bases, with 5 bases between the two germline ends. CDR1 is DFQATT and CDR2 is SNEGSKA in the germline V gene (reference sequence). The CDR3 region is CSAYTQYF. The CDR3 DNA sequence: TGCAGTGCTTATACGCAGTACTTC.

This clonotype was detected ten times or more. The chain has TRBV18 and TRBJ2-5; D gene uncertain. From germline, CDR1 is KGHSH and CDR2 LQKENI. Trimming took 3 bases from V and 3 from J, leaving 2 bases between them. The CDR3 sequence is 11 residues long. CDR3 sequence: CASSPEETQYF. The CDR3 DNA is TGTGCCAGCTCACCCGAAGAGACCCAGTACTTC.

This clonotype was seen more than once but under ten times. The chain combines TRBV9 with TRBJ2-2, with TRBD1 matching 9 bases. The V segment lost 4 bases and the J segment 4 bases; nucleotides outside the gene matches: 11. Germline CDR1 reads SGDLS; CDR2 reads YYNGEE. The CDR3 runs 17 residues. The CDR3 spells CASSTRGTGSTTGELFF. CDR3 nucleotides: TGTGCCAGCAGCACCCGAGGGACAGGGAGTACCACCGGGGAGCTGTTTTTT.